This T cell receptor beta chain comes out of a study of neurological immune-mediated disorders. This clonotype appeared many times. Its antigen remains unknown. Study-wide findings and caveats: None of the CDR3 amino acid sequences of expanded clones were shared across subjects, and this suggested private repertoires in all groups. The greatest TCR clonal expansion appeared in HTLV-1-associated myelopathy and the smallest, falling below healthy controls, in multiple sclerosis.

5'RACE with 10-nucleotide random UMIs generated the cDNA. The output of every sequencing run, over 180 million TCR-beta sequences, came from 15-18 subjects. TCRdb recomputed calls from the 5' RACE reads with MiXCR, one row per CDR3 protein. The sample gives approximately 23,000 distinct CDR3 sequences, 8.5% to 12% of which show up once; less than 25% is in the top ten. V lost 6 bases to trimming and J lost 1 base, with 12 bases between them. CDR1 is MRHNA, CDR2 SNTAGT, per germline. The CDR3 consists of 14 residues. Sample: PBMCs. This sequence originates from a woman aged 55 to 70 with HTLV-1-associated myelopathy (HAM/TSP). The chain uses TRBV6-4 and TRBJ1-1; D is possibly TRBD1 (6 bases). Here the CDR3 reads CASRPQGPNTEAFF. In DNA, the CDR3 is TGTGCCAGCAGGCCACAGGGACCGAACACTGAAGCTTTCTTT.